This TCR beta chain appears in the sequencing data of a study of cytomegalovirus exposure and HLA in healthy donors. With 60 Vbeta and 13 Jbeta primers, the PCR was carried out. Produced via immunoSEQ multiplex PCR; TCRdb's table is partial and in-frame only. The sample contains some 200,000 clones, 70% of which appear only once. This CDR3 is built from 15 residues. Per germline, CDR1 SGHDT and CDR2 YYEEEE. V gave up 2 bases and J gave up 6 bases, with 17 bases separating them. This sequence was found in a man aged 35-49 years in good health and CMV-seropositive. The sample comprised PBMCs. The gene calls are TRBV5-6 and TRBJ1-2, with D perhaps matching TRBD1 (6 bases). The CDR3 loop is CASSFGLRGADGYTF. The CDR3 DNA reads TGTGCCAGCAGCTTTGGTCTCAGGGGCGCGGATGGCTACACCTTC.